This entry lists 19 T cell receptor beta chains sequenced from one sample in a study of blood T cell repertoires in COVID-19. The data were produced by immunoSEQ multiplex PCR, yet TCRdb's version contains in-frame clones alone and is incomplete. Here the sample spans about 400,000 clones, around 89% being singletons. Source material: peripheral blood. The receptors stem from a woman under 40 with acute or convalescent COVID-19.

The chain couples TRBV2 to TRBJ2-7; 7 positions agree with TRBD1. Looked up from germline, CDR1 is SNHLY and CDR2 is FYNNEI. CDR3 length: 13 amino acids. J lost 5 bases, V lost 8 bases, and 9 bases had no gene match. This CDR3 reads CASVLDRDHEQYF. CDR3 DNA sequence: TGTGCCAGCGTTTTAGACAGGGACCACGAGCAGTACTTC. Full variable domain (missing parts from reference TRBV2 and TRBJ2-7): EPEVTQTPSHQVTQMGQEVILRCVPISNHLYFYWYRQILGQKVEFLVSFYNNEISEKSEIFDDQFSVERPDGSNFTLKIRSTKLEDSAMYFCASVLDRDHEQYFGPGTRLTVT.

The chain's CDR3 is CASSQDRLTRGEQFF. Here the CDR3 DNA reads TGTGCCAGCAGCCAAGATCGGCTCACACGAGGCGAGCAGTTCTTC. The chain uses TRBV3-1 (or the pseudogene TRBV3-2) and TRBJ2-1; D gene uncertain. The CDR3 length is 15 residues. V shed 0 bases and J shed 10 bases, with 16 bases lying between them. Germline V gene lookup returns CDR1 LGHDT and CDR2 YNNKEL (reference sequence).

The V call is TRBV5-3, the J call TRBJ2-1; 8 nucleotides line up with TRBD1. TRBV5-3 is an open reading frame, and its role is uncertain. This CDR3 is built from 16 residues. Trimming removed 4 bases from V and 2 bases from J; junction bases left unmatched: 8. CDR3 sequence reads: CARSVGQGGAYNEQFF. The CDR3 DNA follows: TGTGCCAGAAGCGTCGGACAGGGCGGCGCCTACAATGAGCAGTTCTTC.

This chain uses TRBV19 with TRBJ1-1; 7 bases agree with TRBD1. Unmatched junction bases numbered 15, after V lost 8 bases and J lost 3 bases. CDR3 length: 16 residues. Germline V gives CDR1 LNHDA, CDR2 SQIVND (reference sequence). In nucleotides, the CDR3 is TGTGCCAGTCAGGATTCCGACAGGGCCCCCCACACTGAAGCTTTCTTT. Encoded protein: CASQDSDRAPHTEAFF.

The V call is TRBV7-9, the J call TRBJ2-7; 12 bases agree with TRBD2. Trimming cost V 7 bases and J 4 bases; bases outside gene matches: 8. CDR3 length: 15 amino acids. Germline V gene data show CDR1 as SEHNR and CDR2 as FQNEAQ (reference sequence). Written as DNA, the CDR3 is TGTGCCAGCATGGCTAGCGGGGGGGTAAGATACGAGCAGTACTTC. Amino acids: CASMASGGVRYEQYF.

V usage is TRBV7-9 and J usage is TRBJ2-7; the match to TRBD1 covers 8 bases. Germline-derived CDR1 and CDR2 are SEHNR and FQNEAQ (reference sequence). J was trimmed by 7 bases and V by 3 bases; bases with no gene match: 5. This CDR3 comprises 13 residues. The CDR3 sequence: CASSLTGAGEQYF. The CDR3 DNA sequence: TGTGCCAGCAGCTTGACAGGGGCGGGGGAGCAGTACTTC.

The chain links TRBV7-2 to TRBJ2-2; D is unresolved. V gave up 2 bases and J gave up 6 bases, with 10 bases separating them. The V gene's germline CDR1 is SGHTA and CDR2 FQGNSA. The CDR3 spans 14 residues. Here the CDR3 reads CASSLFRGSGELFF. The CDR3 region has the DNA TGTGCCAGCAGCTTATTCCGAGGCTCCGGGGAGCTGTTTTTT.

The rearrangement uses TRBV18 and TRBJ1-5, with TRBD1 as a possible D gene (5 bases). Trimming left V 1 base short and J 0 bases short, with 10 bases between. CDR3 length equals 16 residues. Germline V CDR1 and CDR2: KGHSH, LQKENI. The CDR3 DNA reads TGTGCCAGCTCACCACAGGGAGGGGATAGCAATCAGCCCCAGCATTTT. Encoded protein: CASSPQGGDSNQPQHF.

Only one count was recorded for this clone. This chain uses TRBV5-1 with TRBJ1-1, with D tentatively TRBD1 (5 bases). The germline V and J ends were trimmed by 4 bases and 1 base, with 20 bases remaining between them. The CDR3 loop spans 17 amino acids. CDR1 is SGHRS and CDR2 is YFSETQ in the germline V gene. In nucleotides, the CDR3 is TGCGCCAGCAGCCACCGGACACCAACGGTTCGGAACACTGAAGCTTTCTTT. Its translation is CASSHRTPTVRNTEAFF.

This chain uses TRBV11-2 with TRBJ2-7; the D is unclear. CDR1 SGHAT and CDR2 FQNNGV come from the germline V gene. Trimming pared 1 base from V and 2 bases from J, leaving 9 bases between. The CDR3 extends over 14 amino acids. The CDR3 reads CASSLVDGPYEQYF. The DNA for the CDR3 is TGTGCCAGCAGCTTAGTTGATGGGCCCTACGAGCAGTACTTC. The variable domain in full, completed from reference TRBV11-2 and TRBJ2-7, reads EAGVAQSPRYKIIEKRQSVAFWCNPISGHATLYWYQQILGQGPKLLIQFQNNGVVDDSQLPKDRFSAERLKGVDSTLKIQPAKLEDSAVYLCASSLVDGPYEQYFGPGTRLTVT.

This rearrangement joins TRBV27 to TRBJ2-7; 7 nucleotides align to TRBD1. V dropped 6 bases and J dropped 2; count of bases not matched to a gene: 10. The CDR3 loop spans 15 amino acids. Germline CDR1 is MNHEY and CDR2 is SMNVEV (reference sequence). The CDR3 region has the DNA TGTGCCAGCAGCACGCGACAGGGACCAACCTACGAGCAGTACTTC. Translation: CASSTRQGPTYEQYF.

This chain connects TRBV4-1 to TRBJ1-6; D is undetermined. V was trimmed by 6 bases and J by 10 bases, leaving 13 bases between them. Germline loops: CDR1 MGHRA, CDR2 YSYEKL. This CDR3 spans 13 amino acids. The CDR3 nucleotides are TGCGCCAGCAGTCTCAGGTACGGATCACCCCTCCACTTT. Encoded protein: CASSLRYGSPLHF.

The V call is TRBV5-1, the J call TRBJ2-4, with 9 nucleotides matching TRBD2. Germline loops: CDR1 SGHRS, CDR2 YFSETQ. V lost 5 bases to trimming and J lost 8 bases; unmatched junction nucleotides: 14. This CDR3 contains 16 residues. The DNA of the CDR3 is TGCGCCAGCAGGGGCGGCGCGGCGGGGGGGCCTTACATTCAGTACTTC. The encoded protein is CASRGGAAGGPYIQYF.

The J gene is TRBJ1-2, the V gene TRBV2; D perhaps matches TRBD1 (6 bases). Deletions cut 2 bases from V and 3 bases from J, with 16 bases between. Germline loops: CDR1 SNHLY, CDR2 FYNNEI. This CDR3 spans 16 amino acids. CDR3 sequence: CASSEKETGGDYGYTF. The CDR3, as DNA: TGTGCCAGCAGTGAAAAGGAGACAGGAGGAGACTATGGCTACACCTTC.

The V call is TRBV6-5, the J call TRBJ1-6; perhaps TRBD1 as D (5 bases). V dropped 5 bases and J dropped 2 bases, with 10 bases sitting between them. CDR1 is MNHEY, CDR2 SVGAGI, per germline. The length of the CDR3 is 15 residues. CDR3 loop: CASSPGYPYNSPLHF. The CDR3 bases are TGTGCCAGCAGTCCAGGGTACCCCTATAATTCACCCCTCCACTTT.

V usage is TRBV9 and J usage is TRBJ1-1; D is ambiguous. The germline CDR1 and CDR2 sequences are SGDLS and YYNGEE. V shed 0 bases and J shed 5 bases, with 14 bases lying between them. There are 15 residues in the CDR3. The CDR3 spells CASSVGLTDATEAFF. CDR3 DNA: TGTGCCAGCAGCGTAGGCCTCACAGATGCAACTGAAGCTTTCTTT.

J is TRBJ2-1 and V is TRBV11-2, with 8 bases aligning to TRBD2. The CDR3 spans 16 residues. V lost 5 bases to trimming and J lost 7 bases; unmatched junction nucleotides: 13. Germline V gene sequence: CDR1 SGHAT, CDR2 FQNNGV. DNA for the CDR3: TGTGCCAGCAGCCCCCCGGGAGGGGCGAGTAGGAATGAGCAGTTCTTC. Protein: CASSPPGGASRNEQFF.

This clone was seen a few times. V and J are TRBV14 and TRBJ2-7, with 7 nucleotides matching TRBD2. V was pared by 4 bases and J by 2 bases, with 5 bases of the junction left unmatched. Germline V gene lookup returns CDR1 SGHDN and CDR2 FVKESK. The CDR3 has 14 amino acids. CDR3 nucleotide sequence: TGTGCCAGCAGCCCAGAAGGGAGGGCCTACGAGCAGTACTTC. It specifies CASSPEGRAYEQYF.

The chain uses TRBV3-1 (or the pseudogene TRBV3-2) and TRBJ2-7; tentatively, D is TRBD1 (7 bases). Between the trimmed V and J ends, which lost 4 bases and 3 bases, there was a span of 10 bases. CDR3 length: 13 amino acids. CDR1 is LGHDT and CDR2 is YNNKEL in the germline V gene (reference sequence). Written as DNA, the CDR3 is TGTGCCAGCAGCCTCCAGGGGGGCTACGAGCAGTACTTC. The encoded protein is CASSLQGGYEQYF.